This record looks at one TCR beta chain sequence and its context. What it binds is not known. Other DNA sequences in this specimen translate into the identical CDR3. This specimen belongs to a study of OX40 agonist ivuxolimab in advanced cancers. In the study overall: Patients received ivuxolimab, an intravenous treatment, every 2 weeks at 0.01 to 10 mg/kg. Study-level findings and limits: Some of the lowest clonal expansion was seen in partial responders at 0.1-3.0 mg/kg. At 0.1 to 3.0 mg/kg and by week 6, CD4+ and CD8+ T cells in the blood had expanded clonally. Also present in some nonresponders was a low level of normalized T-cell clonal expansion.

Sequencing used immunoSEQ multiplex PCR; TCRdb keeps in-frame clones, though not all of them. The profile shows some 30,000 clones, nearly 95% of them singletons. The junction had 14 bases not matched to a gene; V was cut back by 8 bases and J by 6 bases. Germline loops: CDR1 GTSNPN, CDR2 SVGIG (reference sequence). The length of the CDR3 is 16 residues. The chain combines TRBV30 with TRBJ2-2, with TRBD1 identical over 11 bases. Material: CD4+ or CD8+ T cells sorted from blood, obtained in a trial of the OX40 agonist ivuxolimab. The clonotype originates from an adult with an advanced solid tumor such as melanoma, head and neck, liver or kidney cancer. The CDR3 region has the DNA TGTGCCGGACCCGGACAGGGGGCGTCGGAGGCCGGGGAGCTGTTTTTT. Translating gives CAGPGQGASEAGELFF.